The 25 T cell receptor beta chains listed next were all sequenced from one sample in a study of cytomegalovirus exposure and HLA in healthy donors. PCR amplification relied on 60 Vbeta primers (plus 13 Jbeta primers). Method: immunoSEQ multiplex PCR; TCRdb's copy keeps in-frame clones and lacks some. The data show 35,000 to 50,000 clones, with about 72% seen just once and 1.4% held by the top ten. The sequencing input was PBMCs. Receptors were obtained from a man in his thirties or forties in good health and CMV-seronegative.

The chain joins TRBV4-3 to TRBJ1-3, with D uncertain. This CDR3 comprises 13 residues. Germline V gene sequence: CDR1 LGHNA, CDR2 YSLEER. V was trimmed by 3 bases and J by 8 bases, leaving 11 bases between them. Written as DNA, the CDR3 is TGCGCCAGCAGCCAGACGGTCCGGGACACCATATATTTT. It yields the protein CASSQTVRDTIYF.

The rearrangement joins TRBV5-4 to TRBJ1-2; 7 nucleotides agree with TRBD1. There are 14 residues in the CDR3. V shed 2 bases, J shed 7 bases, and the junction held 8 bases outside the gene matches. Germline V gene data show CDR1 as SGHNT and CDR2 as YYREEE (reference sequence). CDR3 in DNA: TGTGCCAGCAGCTTCGGGAGCAAGGGGGCTGGCTACACCTTC. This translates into CASSFGSKGAGYTF.

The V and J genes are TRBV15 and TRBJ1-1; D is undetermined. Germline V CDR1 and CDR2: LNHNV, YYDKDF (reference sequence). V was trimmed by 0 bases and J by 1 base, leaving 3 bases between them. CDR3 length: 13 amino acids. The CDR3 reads CATSRDWNTEAFF. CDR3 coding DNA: TGTGCCACCAGCAGAGACTGGAACACTGAAGCTTTCTTT.

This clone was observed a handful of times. CDR3 region: CASSLGQVDQPQHF. The CDR3 nucleotides are TGCGCCAGCAGCTTGGGACAGGTTGATCAGCCCCAGCATTTT. V gene TRBV5-1 combines with J gene TRBJ1-5; weak D call: TRBD1 (6 bases). There are 14 residues in the CDR3. Per germline, CDR1 SGHRS and CDR2 YFSETQ. V shed 0 bases and J shed 5 bases, with 9 bases lying between them.

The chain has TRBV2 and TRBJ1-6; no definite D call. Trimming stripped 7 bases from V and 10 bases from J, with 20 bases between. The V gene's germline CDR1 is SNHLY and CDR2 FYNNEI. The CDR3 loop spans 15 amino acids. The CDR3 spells CASINGGRVGSPLHF. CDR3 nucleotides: TGTGCCAGCATTAACGGAGGAAGGGTTGGATCACCCCTCCACTTT.

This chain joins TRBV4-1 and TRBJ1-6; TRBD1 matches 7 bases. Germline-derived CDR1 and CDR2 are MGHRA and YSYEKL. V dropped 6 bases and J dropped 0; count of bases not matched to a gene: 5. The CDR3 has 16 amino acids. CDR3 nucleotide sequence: TGCGCCAGCAGGCGCGACAGGGACTCCTATAATTCACCCCTCCACTTT. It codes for CASRRDRDSYNSPLHF.

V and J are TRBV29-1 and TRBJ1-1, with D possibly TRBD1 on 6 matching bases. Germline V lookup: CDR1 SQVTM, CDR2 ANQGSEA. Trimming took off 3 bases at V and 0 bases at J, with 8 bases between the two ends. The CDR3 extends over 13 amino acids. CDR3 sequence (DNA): TGCAGCGTTGATGAGGGGGTGAACACTGAAGCTTTCTTT. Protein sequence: CSVDEGVNTEAFF. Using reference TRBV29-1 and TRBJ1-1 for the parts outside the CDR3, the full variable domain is SAVISQKPSRDICQRGTSLTIQCQVDSQVTMMFWYRQQPGQSLTLIATANQGSEATYESGFVIDKFPISRPNLTFSTLTVSNMSPEDSSIYLCSVDEGVNTEAFFGQGTRLTVV.

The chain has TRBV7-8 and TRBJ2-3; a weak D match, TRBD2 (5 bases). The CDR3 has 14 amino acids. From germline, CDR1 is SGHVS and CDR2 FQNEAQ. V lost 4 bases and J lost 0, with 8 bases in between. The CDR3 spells CASSYGLSTDTQYF. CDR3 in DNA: TGTGCCAGCAGCTATGGACTTAGCACAGATACGCAGTATTTT. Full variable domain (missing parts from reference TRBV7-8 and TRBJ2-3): GAGVSQSPRYKVAKRGQDVALRCDPISGHVSLFWYQQALGQGPEFLTYFQNEAQLDKSGLPSDRFFAERPEGSVSTLKIQRTQQEDSAVYLCASSYGLSTDTQYFGPGTRLTVL.

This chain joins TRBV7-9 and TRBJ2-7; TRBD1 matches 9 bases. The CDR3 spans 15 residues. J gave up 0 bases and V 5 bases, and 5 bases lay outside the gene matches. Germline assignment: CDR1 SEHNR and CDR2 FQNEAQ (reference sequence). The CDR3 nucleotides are TGTGCCAGCAGCCCGGGACAGGGTATCTCCTACGAGCAGTACTTC. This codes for CASSPGQGISYEQYF.

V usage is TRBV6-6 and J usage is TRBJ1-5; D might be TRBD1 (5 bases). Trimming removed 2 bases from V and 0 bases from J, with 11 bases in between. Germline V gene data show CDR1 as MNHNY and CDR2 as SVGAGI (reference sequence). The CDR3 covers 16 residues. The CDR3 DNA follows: TGTGCCAGCAGTTACAGGGGCCGCAATAGCAATCAGCCCCAGCATTTT. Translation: CASSYRGRNSNQPQHF.

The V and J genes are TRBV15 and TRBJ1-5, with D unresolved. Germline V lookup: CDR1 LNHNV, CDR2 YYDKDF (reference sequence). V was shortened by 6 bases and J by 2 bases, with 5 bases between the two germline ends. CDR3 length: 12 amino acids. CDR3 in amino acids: CATRAGNQPQHF. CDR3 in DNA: TGTGCCACCAGAGCCGGCAATCAGCCCCAGCATTTT.

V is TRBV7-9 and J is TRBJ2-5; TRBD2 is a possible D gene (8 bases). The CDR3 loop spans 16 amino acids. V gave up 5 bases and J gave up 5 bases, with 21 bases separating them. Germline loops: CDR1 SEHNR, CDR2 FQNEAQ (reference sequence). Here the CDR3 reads CASSRQGAGAAETQYF. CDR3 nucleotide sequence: TGTGCCAGCAGCCGACAGGGAGCGGGAGCGGCGGAGACCCAGTACTTC.

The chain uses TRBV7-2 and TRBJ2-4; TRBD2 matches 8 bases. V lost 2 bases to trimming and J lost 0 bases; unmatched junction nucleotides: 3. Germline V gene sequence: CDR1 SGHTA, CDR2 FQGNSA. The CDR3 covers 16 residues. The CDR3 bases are TGTGCCAGCAGCTTAAATCGGGGGGGAGCCAAAAACATTCAGTACTTC. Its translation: CASSLNRGGAKNIQYF. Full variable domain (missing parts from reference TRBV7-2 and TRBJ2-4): GAGVSQSPSNKVTEKGKDVELRCDPISGHTALYWYRQSLGQGLEFLIYFQGNSAPDKSGLPSDRFSAERTGGSVSTLTIQRTQQEDSAVYLCASSLNRGGAKNIQYFGAGTRLSVL.

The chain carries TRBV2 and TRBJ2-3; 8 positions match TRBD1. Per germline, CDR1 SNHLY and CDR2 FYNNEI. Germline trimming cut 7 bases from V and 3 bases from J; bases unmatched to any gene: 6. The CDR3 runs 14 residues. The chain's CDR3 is CASKRQGQTDTQYF. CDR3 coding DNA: TGTGCCAGCAAACGACAGGGGCAGACAGATACGCAGTATTTT.

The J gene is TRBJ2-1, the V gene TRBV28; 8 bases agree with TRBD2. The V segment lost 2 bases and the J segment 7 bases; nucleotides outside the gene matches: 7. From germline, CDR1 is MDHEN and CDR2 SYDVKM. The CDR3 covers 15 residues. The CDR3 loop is CASSLGAGAINEQFF. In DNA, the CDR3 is TGTGCCAGCAGTTTAGGAGCGGGAGCTATAAATGAGCAGTTCTTC.

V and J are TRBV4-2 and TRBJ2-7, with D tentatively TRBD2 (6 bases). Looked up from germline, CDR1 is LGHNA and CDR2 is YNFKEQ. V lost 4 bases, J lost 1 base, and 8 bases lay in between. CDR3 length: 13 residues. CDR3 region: CASSRGTSYEQYF. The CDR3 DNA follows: TGTGCCAGCAGCCGCGGGACTTCCTACGAGCAGTACTTC.

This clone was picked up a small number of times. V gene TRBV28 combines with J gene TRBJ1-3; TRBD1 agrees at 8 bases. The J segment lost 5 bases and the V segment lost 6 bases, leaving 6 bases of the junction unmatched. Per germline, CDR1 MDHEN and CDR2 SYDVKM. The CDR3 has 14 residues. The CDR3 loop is CASRSGQGRNTIYF. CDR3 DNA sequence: TGTGCCAGCAGGAGCGGACAGGGCCGAAACACCATATATTTT.

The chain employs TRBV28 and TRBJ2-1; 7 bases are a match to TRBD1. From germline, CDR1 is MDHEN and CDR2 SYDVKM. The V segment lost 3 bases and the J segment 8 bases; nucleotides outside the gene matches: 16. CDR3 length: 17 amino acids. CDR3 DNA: TGTGCCAGCAGTTTTGGTCCCGACACAGGGGTCGGAGATGAGCAGTTCTTC. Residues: CASSFGPDTGVGDEQFF.

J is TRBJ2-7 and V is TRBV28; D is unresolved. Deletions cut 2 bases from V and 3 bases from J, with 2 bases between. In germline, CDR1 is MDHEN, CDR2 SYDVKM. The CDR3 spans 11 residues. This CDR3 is CASSLHYEQYF. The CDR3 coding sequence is TGTGCCAGCAGTTTACACTACGAGCAGTACTTC.

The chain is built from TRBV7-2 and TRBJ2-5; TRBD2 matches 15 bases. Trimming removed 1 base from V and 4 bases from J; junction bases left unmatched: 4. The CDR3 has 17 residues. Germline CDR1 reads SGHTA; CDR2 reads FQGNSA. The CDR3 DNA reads TGTGCCAGCAGCTTAGTAGGGGGACTAGCGGGAGGAGAGACCCAGTACTTC. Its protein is CASSLVGGLAGGETQYF.

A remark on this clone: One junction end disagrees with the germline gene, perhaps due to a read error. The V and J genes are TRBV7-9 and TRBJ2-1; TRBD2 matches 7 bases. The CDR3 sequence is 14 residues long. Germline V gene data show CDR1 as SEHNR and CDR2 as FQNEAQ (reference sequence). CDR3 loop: CSSSLRELYNEQFF. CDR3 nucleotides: TGTTCCAGCAGCTTGCGGGAGCTGTACAATGAGCAGTTCTTC.

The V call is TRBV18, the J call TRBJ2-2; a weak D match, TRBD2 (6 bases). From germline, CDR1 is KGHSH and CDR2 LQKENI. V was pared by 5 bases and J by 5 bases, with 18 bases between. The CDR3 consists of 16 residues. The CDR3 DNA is TGTGCCAGCTCAAGCATCGGCCAGGGAGGAACCGGGGAGCTGTTTTTT. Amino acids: CASSSIGQGGTGELFF.

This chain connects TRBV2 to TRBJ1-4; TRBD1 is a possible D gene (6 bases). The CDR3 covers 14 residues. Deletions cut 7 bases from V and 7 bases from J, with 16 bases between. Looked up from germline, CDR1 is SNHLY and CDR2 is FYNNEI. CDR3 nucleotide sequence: TGTGCCAGCATGGAGAACAGGGATGTTGAAAAACTGTTTTTT. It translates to CASMENRDVEKLFF.

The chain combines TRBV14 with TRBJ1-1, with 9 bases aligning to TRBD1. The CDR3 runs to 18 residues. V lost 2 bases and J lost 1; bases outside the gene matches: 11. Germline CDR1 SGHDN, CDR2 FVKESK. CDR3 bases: TGTGCCAGCAGCCAAAACAGGGGGCGGGGAGAAACGAACACTGAAGCTTTCTTT. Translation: CASSQNRGRGETNTEAFF.

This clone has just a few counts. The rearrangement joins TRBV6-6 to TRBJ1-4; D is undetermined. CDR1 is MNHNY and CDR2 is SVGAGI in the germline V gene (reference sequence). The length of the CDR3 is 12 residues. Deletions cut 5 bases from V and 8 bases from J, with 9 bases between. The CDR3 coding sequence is TGTGCCAGCAGTGTCTCTGTGGAAAAACTGTTTTTT. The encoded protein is CASSVSVEKLFF.